The rows below give T cell receptor beta chains drawn from one sample of a study of cytomegalovirus exposure and HLA in healthy donors. Profiled with immunoSEQ multiplex PCR; TCRdb holds only in-frame clones, not every one. The data contain some 210,000 clones, around 86% of them singletons. The sequenced sample consisted of PBMCs. All receptors come from a woman aged 45-60 years in good health and CMV-seropositive. CDR3s include the opening cysteine and the closing phenylalanine or tryptophan. Fields, in order: V gene, clone size, J gene, D gene, CDR3 DNA, CDR3 protein. D genes are given only for firm matches. The size entry is marked missing in some rows and otherwise reads once, few, many or a size class.

v_call: TRBV5-4
clone_size: few
j_call: TRBJ1-1
d_call: -
cdr3_nt: TGTGCCAGCAGCTTGGGGTGGGCCACTGAAGCTTTCTTT
cdr3_aa: CASSLGWATEAFF

v_call: TRBV28
clone_size: -
j_call: TRBJ1-1
d_call: TRBD1
cdr3_nt: TGTGCCAGCAGCTCCCAGGGGGTTGCTGTAGCTTTCTTT
cdr3_aa: CASSSQGVAVAFF

v_call: TRBV5-1
clone_size: -
j_call: TRBJ2-2
d_call: -
cdr3_nt: TGCGCCAGCAGCTTGGAAGGGGGGGACACCGGGGAGCTGTTTTTT
cdr3_aa: CASSLEGGDTGELFF

v_call: TRBV4-1
clone_size: once
j_call: TRBJ2-7
d_call: -
cdr3_nt: TGCGCCAGCAGCAGCAGGGTATCAAGGAACGAGCAGTACTTC
cdr3_aa: CASSSRVSRNEQYF

v_call: TRBV30
clone_size: -
j_call: TRBJ1-5
d_call: -
cdr3_nt: TGTGCCTGGGGTCCACAGGGATATCAGCCCCAGCATTTT
cdr3_aa: CAWGPQGYQPQHF

v_call: TRBV6-5
clone_size: once
j_call: TRBJ1-3
d_call: -
cdr3_nt: TGTGCCAGCACCCCCCGTTACTCTGGAAACACCATATATTTT
cdr3_aa: CASTPRYSGNTIYF

v_call: TRBV10-3
clone_size: few
j_call: TRBJ2-7
d_call: TRBD2
cdr3_nt: TGTGCCATCAGTGAGTCCTTAAGCGGGGGGGCAATCGAGCAGTACTTC
cdr3_aa: CAISESLSGGAIEQYF

v_call: TRBV6-5
clone_size: few
j_call: TRBJ1-2
d_call: TRBD1
cdr3_nt: TGTGCCAGCAGTTTACAGGGGGACTATGGCTACACCTTC
cdr3_aa: CASSLQGDYGYTF

v_call: TRBV5-4
clone_size: -
j_call: TRBJ2-3
d_call: TRBD2
cdr3_nt: TGTGCCAGCAGCCCCACTGAGAGGACTAGCGCGGGTACGCAGTATTTT
cdr3_aa: CASSPTERTSAGTQYF

v_call: TRBV7-2
clone_size: -
j_call: TRBJ1-5
d_call: -
cdr3_nt: TGTGCCAGCAGCTTTCAGGGAAATCAGCCCCAGCATTTT
cdr3_aa: CASSFQGNQPQHF